The 21 T cell receptor beta chains reported below all come from one sample, sequenced in a study of blood T cell repertoires in COVID-19. Sequenced by immunoSEQ multiplex PCR; TCRdb stores in-frame clones only, minus some. This sample has about 180,000 clones, with about 81% found just once. The sample was peripheral blood. The source is a woman older than 75 with COVID-19, enrolled during active disease.

The table lists this clone with a few counts. The chain combines TRBV2 with TRBJ2-1; D perhaps matches TRBD1 (6 bases). CDR3 size: 15 residues. Germline loops: CDR1 SNHLY, CDR2 FYNNEI. Trimming shortened V by 6 bases and J by 3 bases, and 15 bases separated the two germline ends. The CDR3 DNA sequence: TGTGCCAGCAGCGCCGACAGGAGCGGCTACAATGAGCAGTTCTTC. It is translated as CASSADRSGYNEQFF.

This chain uses TRBV23-1 with TRBJ1-2; a possible D gene is TRBD1 (6 bases). TRBV23-1 is filed as an ORF, its function uncertain. This CDR3 has 14 residues. V was cut by 4 bases and J by 6 bases, with 15 bases left in between. CDR3 amino acids: CASSRLQGEDGYTF. CDR3 bases: TGCGCCAGCAGTCGACTACAGGGTGAGGATGGCTACACCTTC.

The J gene is TRBJ1-2, the V gene TRBV18, with TRBD1 identical over 7 bases. V gave up 5 bases and J gave up 0 bases; unmatched junction bases: 6. The CDR3 covers 15 residues. Looked up from germline, CDR1 is KGHSH and CDR2 is LQKENI. This CDR3 is CASSGDRAANYGYTF. In DNA form, the CDR3 reads TGTGCCAGCTCAGGTGACAGGGCCGCTAACTATGGCTACACCTTC.

The chain carries TRBV28 and TRBJ2-1; maybe TRBD1 (6 bases). The CDR3 runs 15 residues. Germline CDR1 and CDR2: MDHEN and SYDVKM. V gave up 2 bases and J gave up 2 bases, with 10 bases separating them. Here the CDR3 reads CASSLEGDTYNEQFF. Here the CDR3 DNA reads TGTGCCAGCAGTTTAGAGGGGGACACCTACAATGAGCAGTTCTTC.

This clone was detected once. This chain connects TRBV6-5 to TRBJ2-1; 7 bases match TRBD1. Germline V CDR1 and CDR2: MNHEY, SVGAGI. CDR3 length: 14 amino acids. V lost 5 bases and J lost 10; bases outside the gene matches: 11. This CDR3 reads CASSPLDRIGEQFF. Here the CDR3 DNA reads TGTGCCAGCAGTCCCCTGGACAGGATAGGAGAGCAGTTCTTC.

This chain links TRBV6-5 with TRBJ1-2; weak D call: TRBD1 (6 bases). The CDR3 consists of 13 residues. V lost 6 bases and J lost 2, with 10 bases in between. CDR1 MNHEY and CDR2 SVGAGI come from the germline V gene. In DNA, the CDR3 is TGTGCCAGCAGCTTTGACAGGAACTATGGCTACACCTTC. Its protein product is CASSFDRNYGYTF.

Ten or more counts support this clone. The rearrangement joins TRBV4-1 to TRBJ1-1; TRBD1 matches 10 bases. Germline V lookup: CDR1 MGHRA, CDR2 YSYEKL. After removal of 1 base from V and 0 bases from J, the junction contained 11 bases not matched to a gene. This CDR3 is 19 amino acids long. This CDR3 is CASSQGEGGTGDMNTEAFF. DNA of the CDR3: TGCGCCAGCAGCCAAGGAGAGGGGGGGACAGGGGACATGAACACTGAAGCTTTCTTT.

The V gene is TRBV11-2, the J gene TRBJ1-2; no clear D gene. This CDR3 spans 12 amino acids. Germline assignment: CDR1 SGHAT and CDR2 FQNNGV. The ends were cut back, 4 bases at V and 0 bases at J, with 3 bases in the middle. The CDR3 here is CASSSTNYGYTF. The CDR3 bases are TGTGCCAGCAGCTCAACTAACTATGGCTACACCTTC. Full variable domain (missing parts from reference TRBV11-2 and TRBJ1-2): EAGVAQSPRYKIIEKRQSVAFWCNPISGHATLYWYQQILGQGPKLLIQFQNNGVVDDSQLPKDRFSAERLKGVDSTLKIQPAKLEDSAVYLCASSSTNYGYTFGSGTRLTVV.

In its sample, this clone was seen once. The chain uses TRBV7-2 and TRBJ2-3; D remains ambiguous. This CDR3 region has 13 residues. V was clipped by 4 bases and J by 5 bases, with 10 bases between them. Germline lookup yields CDR1 SGHTA and CDR2 FQGNSA. The CDR3: CASSSPQIDTQYF. Here the CDR3 DNA reads TGTGCCAGCAGCTCACCCCAGATAGATACGCAGTATTTT.

The J gene is TRBJ2-7, the V gene TRBV11-3; 9 nucleotides line up with TRBD1. Unmatched junction bases numbered 7, after V lost 2 bases and J lost 5 bases. The germline gives CDR1 SGHNT, CDR2 YENEEA. CDR3 length: 15 amino acids. CDR3 protein: CASSLYRTGDHEQYF. The CDR3, as DNA: TGTGCCAGCAGCTTATATCGGACAGGGGACCACGAGCAGTACTTC.

The chain links TRBV3-1 (or the pseudogene TRBV3-2) to TRBJ2-5; 8 nucleotides agree with TRBD2. This CDR3 is built from 15 residues. The V gene's germline CDR1 is LGHDT and CDR2 YNNKEL (reference sequence). The V and J ends lost 4 bases and 1 base, in that order; junction bases with no gene match: 5. The CDR3 here is CASSPQRGPQETQYF. The CDR3 nucleotides are TGTGCCAGCAGCCCCCAGCGGGGGCCCCAAGAGACCCAGTACTTC.

This clone was seen more than once but under ten times. V and J are TRBV7-2 and TRBJ1-6, with D tentatively TRBD1 (5 bases). This CDR3 is 16 amino acids long. Germline-derived CDR1 and CDR2 are SGHTA and FQGNSA. Trimming cost V 2 bases and J 7 bases, with 15 bases left between them. This CDR3 is CASSLYPGRVNSPLHF. The CDR3, as DNA: TGTGCCAGCAGCTTATACCCGGGCAGGGTAAATTCACCCCTCCACTTT.

This clone appeared once. This chain joins TRBV7-3 and TRBJ2-2, with D perhaps matching TRBD2 (7 bases). The CDR3 consists of 15 residues. Trimming took 2 bases from V and 4 from J, leaving 11 bases between them. Germline V CDR1 and CDR2: SGHTA, FQGTGA. CDR3 amino acids: CASSLRGAGTGELFF. The CDR3, as DNA: TGTGCCAGCAGCTTACGGGGGGCCGGCACCGGGGAGCTGTTTTTT. Filled out from reference TRBV7-3 and TRBJ2-2, the complete variable domain reads GAGVSQTPSNKVTEKGKYVELRCDPISGHTALYWYRQSLGQGPEFLIYFQGTGAADDSGLPNDRFFAVRPEGSVSTLKIQRTERGDSAVYLCASSLRGAGTGELFFGEGSRLTVL.

The J gene is TRBJ2-1, the V gene TRBV4-3, with 16 bases identical to TRBD2. J lost 2 bases, V lost 1 base, and 8 bases had no gene match. CDR1 is LGHNA and CDR2 is YSLEER in the germline V gene. This CDR3 region has 20 residues. CDR3 DNA: TGCGCCAGCAGCCAAGTAATCCCGGGACTAGCGGGGGGGACCTACAATGAGCAGTTCTTC. Amino acid sequence: CASSQVIPGLAGGTYNEQFF.

V gene TRBV28 combines with J gene TRBJ2-5, with TRBD2 matching 7 bases. This CDR3 is 15 amino acids long. The J segment lost 2 bases and the V segment lost 6 bases, leaving 9 bases of the junction unmatched. Germline values: CDR1 MDHEN, CDR2 SYDVKM. The CDR3 spells CASSTWGGEQETQYF. The CDR3 DNA follows: TGTGCCAGCAGCACATGGGGGGGGGAGCAAGAGACCCAGTACTTC.

This clone came up a few times. The CDR3: CAISESSGTMAQHF. CDR3 coding DNA: TGTGCCATCAGTGAGTCATCGGGAACTATGGCCCAGCATTTT. The chain carries TRBV10-3 and TRBJ1-5, with D uncertain. V lost 0 bases and J 11 bases, leaving 14 bases between the germline ends. The CDR3 is 14 amino acids. Germline CDR1 reads ENHRY; CDR2 reads SYGVKD.

This chain joins TRBV19 and TRBJ1-4; 7 nucleotides align to TRBD1. The V gene's germline CDR1 is LNHDA and CDR2 SQIVND (reference sequence). This CDR3 contains 15 residues. V lost 5 bases and J lost 8; bases outside the gene matches: 11. The CDR3: CASSSTGRLGEKLFF. Written as DNA, the CDR3 is TGTGCCAGTAGTTCGACAGGGAGGTTAGGAGAAAAACTGTTTTTT.

The genes are TRBV5-4 and TRBJ2-3, with 7 bases matching TRBD2. V was clipped by 7 bases and J by 1 base; unmatched bases: 6. The CDR3 runs to 14 residues. The germline gives CDR1 SGHNT, CDR2 YYREEE (reference sequence). CDR3 in DNA: TGTGCCAGCGCCCCCCGGGGGGGCACAGATACGCAGTATTTT. This translates into CASAPRGGTDTQYF.

This clone was found a few times. The rearrangement uses TRBV28 and TRBJ2-3; TRBD2 agrees at 7 bases. The CDR3 contains 15 residues. V shed 4 bases and J 2 bases; nucleotides not matched to a gene: 6. The germline V gene has CDR1 MDHEN and CDR2 SYDVKM. The DNA of the CDR3 is TGTGCCAGCAGTTCCTACGGGACTACCACAGATACGCAGTATTTT. Translated: CASSSYGTTTDTQYF.

In its sample, this clone was seen a few times. This rearrangement joins TRBV7-9 to TRBJ1-2, with a weak D call TRBD1 (6 bases). The CDR3 length is 15 residues. V was clipped by 2 bases and J by 7 bases, with 17 bases between them. Germline V gene sequence: CDR1 SEHNR, CDR2 FQNEAQ (reference sequence). This CDR3 reads CASSLTGRGPSGYTF. In nucleotides, the CDR3 is TGTGCCAGCAGCTTAACCGGCAGGGGTCCCTCTGGCTACACCTTC.

The chain has TRBV6-5 and TRBJ1-6; possibly TRBD1 for D (6 bases). Deletions cut 0 bases from V and 8 bases from J, with 14 bases between. The CDR3 covers 16 residues. Germline-derived CDR1 and CDR2 are MNHEY and SVGAGI. The DNA for the CDR3 is TGTGCCAGCAGTTACTCCATTGGGGGCCCCCATTCACCCCTCCACTTT. This sequence encodes CASSYSIGGPHSPLHF.